These 20 T cell receptor beta chains were all obtained from the same sample, sequenced in a study of shared clonotypes between healthy human individuals (dated by TCRdb to 2018 to 2021). Libraries were prepared through the immunoSEQ multiplex PCR assay. The clones in this table, taken by TCRdb from immuneACCESS, are in-frame only. Not every clone is retained; where verified, under half of the shortfall comes from an unresolved V gene, and the cause of the rest is unknown. A total of 1.5 million to 2.5 million clones appear in this sample, 85% to 95% of them only once. In total, the top ten clones hold around 1% of the sample. CD8 naive samples were obtained by positive selection for CCR7 among CD45RO-negative cells, yielding a CD45RA+CCR7+ population from which TemRA cells were excluded. The sample consisted of naive CD8+ T cells sorted from blood. Interpreted using the paper, the cell subset or site label stands for: CD45RA+CCR7+. These receptors were collected from a young man in good health.

V is TRBV13 and J is TRBJ1-2; 12 bases are a match to TRBD1. Germline V lookup: CDR1 PRHDT, CDR2 FYEKMQ (reference sequence). The CDR3 consists of 16 residues. V shed 5 bases, J shed 3 bases, and the junction held 7 bases outside the gene matches. The CDR3 protein is CASSPKGQGAHYGYTF. CDR3 in DNA: TGTGCCAGCAGCCCAAAGGGACAGGGGGCCCACTATGGCTACACCTTC.

V gene TRBV9 combines with J gene TRBJ2-1, with D possibly TRBD2 on 5 matching bases. The germline V gene has CDR1 SGDLS and CDR2 YYNGEE. The V gene lost 0 bases and the J gene lost 5 bases, with 9 bases spanning the gap. The CDR3 covers 14 residues. CDR3 amino acids: CASSVGGFNNEQFF. The CDR3 nucleotides are TGTGCCAGCAGCGTAGGAGGGTTCAACAATGAGCAGTTCTTC.

CDR3 protein: CASSIWMDEQFF. The CDR3 region has the DNA TGTGCCAGTAGTATATGGATGGATGAGCAGTTCTTC. The V gene is TRBV19, the J gene TRBJ2-1; D gene uncertain. The V gene's germline CDR1 is LNHDA and CDR2 SQIVND (reference sequence). Between the trimmed V and J ends, which lost 2 bases and 8 bases, there was a span of 7 bases. This CDR3 comprises 12 residues.

The V and J genes are TRBV6-5 and TRBJ2-3; D uncertain. This CDR3 has 15 residues. V lost 2 bases and J lost 0, with 9 bases in between. The germline CDR1 and CDR2 sequences are MNHEY and SVGAGI. CDR3: CASSYTGLSTDTQYF. CDR3 coding DNA: TGTGCCAGCAGTTACACCGGGCTAAGCACAGATACGCAGTATTTT.

Of note for this clone: Other DNA sequences in the same sample also yield this CDR3. This chain connects TRBV19 to TRBJ2-7, with 8 bases matching TRBD1. V lost 5 bases, J lost 0 bases, and 3 bases stayed unmatched. The CDR3 has 14 amino acids. Germline V gene sequence: CDR1 LNHDA, CDR2 SQIVND (reference sequence). CDR3 bases: TGTGCCAGTAGTCCGGGACAGGACTCCTACGAGCAGTACTTC. Translated, it gives CASSPGQDSYEQYF.

This clone was detected only once. This rearrangement joins TRBV27 to TRBJ1-4; TRBD1 aligns across 7 bases. With V trimmed by 5 bases and J by 15 bases, 6 bases remained unmatched. Germline lookup yields CDR1 MNHEY and CDR2 SMNVEV (reference sequence). This CDR3 has 11 amino acids. The CDR3 coding sequence is TGTGCCAGCAGTGGCAGACAGGGTTTGTTTTTT. Translating it yields CASSGRQGLFF.

The V and J genes are TRBV7-9 and TRBJ2-1, with unresolved D. CDR3 length equals 15 residues. The V and J ends lost 2 bases and 3 bases respectively, with 11 bases between them. Germline loops: CDR1 SEHNR, CDR2 FQNEAQ (reference sequence). This CDR3 reads CASSLMDGVYNEQFF. The CDR3 nucleotides read TGTGCCAGCAGCTTAATGGACGGCGTCTACAATGAGCAGTTCTTC.

This chain joins TRBV19 and TRBJ2-1; no firm D call. Germline CDR1 is LNHDA and CDR2 is SQIVND (reference sequence). The CDR3 loop spans 15 amino acids. Trimming stripped 7 bases from V and 2 bases from J, with 15 bases between. Here the CDR3 reads CASTTDDSAYNEQFF. Written as DNA, the CDR3 is TGTGCCAGTACCACAGATGACTCCGCCTACAATGAGCAGTTCTTC.

DNA of the CDR3: TGTGCCAGCAGCGTATCTTCGGGGCAGGGGGGGACCCAGTACTTC. Residues: CASSVSSGQGGTQYF. The gene calls are TRBV9 and TRBJ2-5; maybe TRBD1 (7 bases). This CDR3 contains 15 residues. V dropped 1 base and J dropped 7 bases, with 17 bases sitting between them. From germline, CDR1 is SGDLS and CDR2 YYNGEE.

The chain combines TRBV7-9 with TRBJ2-1; D may be TRBD2 (5 bases). Germline V lookup: CDR1 SEHNR, CDR2 FQNEAQ (reference sequence). This CDR3 has 14 amino acids. V was clipped by 6 bases and J by 1 base, with 10 bases between them. The CDR3 spells CASSSEESYNEQFF. The CDR3 DNA reads TGTGCCAGCAGTTCGGAGGAATCCTACAATGAGCAGTTCTTC.

This chain connects TRBV2 to TRBJ2-5; perhaps D is TRBD1 or TRBD2 (5 bases each). The germline V gene has CDR1 SNHLY and CDR2 FYNNEI. V dropped 7 bases and J dropped 1 base, with 16 bases sitting between them. This CDR3 comprises 15 residues. CDR3 in amino acids: CASIRGLGSQETQYF. As DNA, the CDR3 is TGTGCCAGCATCCGGGGCCTTGGGAGCCAAGAGACCCAGTACTTC. The full variable domain, completed using reference TRBV2 and TRBJ2-5, is EPEVTQTPSHQVTQMGQEVILRCVPISNHLYFYWYRQILGQKVEFLVSFYNNEISEKSEIFDDQFSVERPDGSNFTLKIRSTKLEDSAMYFCASIRGLGSQETQYFGPGTRLLVL.

With respect to this clone: This may be a read error: a much more frequent sequence differs by one nucleotide. The same CDR3 can be traced to other DNA sequences in this sample. The rearrangement links TRBV7-8 to TRBJ2-7, with unresolved D. This CDR3 has 11 residues. CDR1 SGHVS and CDR2 FQNEAQ come from the germline V gene. V was cut by 1 base and J by 4 bases, with 2 bases left in between. As DNA, the CDR3 is TGTGCCAGCAGCTTAGAGTACGAGCAGTACTTC. Its protein is CASSLEYEQYF. Using reference TRBV7-8 and TRBJ2-7 for the parts outside the CDR3, the full variable domain is GAGVSQSPRYKVAKRGQDVALRCDPISGHVSLFWYQQALGQGPEFLTYFQNEAQLDKSGLPSDRFFAERPEGSVSTLKIQRTQQEDSAVYLCASSLEYEQYFGPGTRLTVT.

V and J are TRBV25-1 and TRBJ1-1, with D tentatively TRBD1 (5 bases). Germline CDR1 MGHDK, CDR2 SYGVNS. The CDR3 has 13 residues. Trimming removed 3 bases at V and 10 bases at J, with 15 bases between. The CDR3 reads CASSEGPSRGAFF. In nucleotides, the CDR3 is TGTGCCAGCAGTGAGGGGCCATCAAGGGGAGCTTTCTTT.

Note on this clone: This CDR3 is also generated by other DNA sequences in the sample. This sequence joins TRBV7-2 and TRBJ1-5, with D uncertain. The V gene's germline CDR1 is SGHTA and CDR2 FQGNSA. Trimming stripped 5 bases from V and 0 bases from J, with 11 bases between. This CDR3 spans 15 amino acids. As DNA, the CDR3 is TGTGCCAGCAGCCCAGGACCGTATAGCAATCAGCCCCAGCATTTT. It is translated as CASSPGPYSNQPQHF.

V gene TRBV4-3 combines with J gene TRBJ2-1; 7 bases are a match to TRBD1. CDR1 is LGHNA, CDR2 YSLEER, per germline. J lost 2 bases, V lost 4 bases, and 8 bases had no gene match. The CDR3 totals 16 residues. CDR3 in amino acids: CASSRLTGATYNEQFF. As DNA, the CDR3 is TGCGCCAGCAGCCGACTTACAGGGGCCACCTACAATGAGCAGTTCTTC.

The V call is TRBV5-1, the J call TRBJ2-1; D is unresolved. The V gene lost 0 bases and the J gene lost 3 bases, with 10 bases spanning the gap. The CDR3 is 15 residues long. Germline values: CDR1 SGHRS, CDR2 YFSETQ. The CDR3 nucleotides are TGCGCCAGCAGCTTGGAGGGCCCTCTCTACAATGAGCAGTTCTTC. This gives the protein CASSLEGPLYNEQFF. Based on the CDR3 plus reference TRBV5-1 and TRBJ2-1, the full variable domain is KAGVTQTPRYLIKTRGQQVTLSCSPISGHRSVSWYQQTPGQGLQFLFEYFSETQRNKGNFPGRFSGRQFSNSRSEMNVSTLELGDSALYLCASSLEGPLYNEQFFGPGTRLTVL.

The chain joins TRBV21-1 to TRBJ2-5; TRBD2 reflects the table's D call only, with no check against the DNA. TRBV21-1 is classified as a pseudogene. The CDR3 runs to 16 residues. This CDR3 is CASSSGSGRGQETQYF. The CDR3 DNA follows: TGTGCCAGCAGCAGTGGGAGCGGGAGGGGGCAAGAGACCCAGTACTTC.

J is TRBJ1-1 and V is TRBV4-1; no reliable D call. The CDR3 runs to 15 residues. V lost 4 bases and J 1 base, leaving 13 bases between the germline ends. The germline V gene encodes CDR1 MGHRA and CDR2 YSYEKL. This CDR3 reads CASSLDFLQNTEAFF. The CDR3 nucleotides are TGCGCCAGCAGCCTAGACTTCCTACAGAACACTGAAGCTTTCTTT.

This clone was detected only once. V usage is TRBV30 and J usage is TRBJ2-7; 7 nucleotides align to TRBD1. The J segment lost 0 bases and the V segment lost 1 base, leaving 9 bases of the junction unmatched. Looked up from germline, CDR1 is GTSNPN and CDR2 is SVGIG (reference sequence). This CDR3 spans 16 amino acids. CDR3 residues: CAWSAFWTGLSYEQYF. CDR3 coding DNA: TGTGCCTGGAGTGCCTTTTGGACAGGCCTCTCCTACGAGCAGTACTTC.

Concerning this clone: The identical CDR3 is also encoded by other nucleotide sequences in the sample. J is TRBJ1-2 and V is TRBV2; D unresolved. Germline V gene data show CDR1 as SNHLY and CDR2 as FYNNEI. The ends were cut back, 1 base at V and 4 bases at J, with 10 bases in the middle. The CDR3 is 14 residues long. The CDR3 nucleotides read TGTGCCAGCAGTGAAGACAGTCTGGGCTATGGCTACACCTTC. This translates into CASSEDSLGYGYTF.